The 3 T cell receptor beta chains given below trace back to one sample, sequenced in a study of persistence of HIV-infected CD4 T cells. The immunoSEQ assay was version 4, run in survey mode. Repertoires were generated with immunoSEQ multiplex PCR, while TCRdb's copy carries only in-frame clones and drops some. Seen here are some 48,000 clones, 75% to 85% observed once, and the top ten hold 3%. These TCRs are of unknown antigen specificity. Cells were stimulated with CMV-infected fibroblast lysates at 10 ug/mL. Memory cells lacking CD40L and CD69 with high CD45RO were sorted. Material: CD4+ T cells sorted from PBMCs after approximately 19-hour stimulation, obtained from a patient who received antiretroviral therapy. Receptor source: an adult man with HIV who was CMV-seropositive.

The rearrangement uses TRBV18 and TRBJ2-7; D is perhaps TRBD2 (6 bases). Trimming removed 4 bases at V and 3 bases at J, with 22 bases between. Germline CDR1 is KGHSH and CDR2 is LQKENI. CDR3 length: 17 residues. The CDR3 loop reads CASSQSVRLDGLYEQYF. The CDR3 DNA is TGTGCCAGCTCACAAAGCGTTAGACTAGACGGCCTCTACGAGCAGTACTTC.

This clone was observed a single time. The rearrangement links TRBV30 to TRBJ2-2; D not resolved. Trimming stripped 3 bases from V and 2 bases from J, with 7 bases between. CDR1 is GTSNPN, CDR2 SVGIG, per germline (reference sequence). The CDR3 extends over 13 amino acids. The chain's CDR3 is CAWSRANTGELFF. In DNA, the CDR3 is TGTGCCTGGAGCCGTGCAAACACCGGGGAGCTGTTTTTT.

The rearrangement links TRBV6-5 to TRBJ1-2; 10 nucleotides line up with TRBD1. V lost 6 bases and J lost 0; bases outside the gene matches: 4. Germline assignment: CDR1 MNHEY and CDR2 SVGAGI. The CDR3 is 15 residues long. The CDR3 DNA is TGTGCCAGCAGGACGGACAGGGGGGCTAACTATGGCTACACCTTC. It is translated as CASRTDRGANYGYTF.